The 23 T cell receptor beta chains in this list originate from one sample, sequenced in a study of sequential checkpoint blockade in melanoma. TCRdb's copy holds only in-frame clones and misses some; the assay was immunoSEQ multiplex PCR. The sample lists under 40,000 clones; roughly 88% were seen once. The sample's treatment: randomized to nivolumab then ipilimumab (arm A) or the reverse (arm B). The sequencing used CD8+ T cells sorted from blood (inferred from file names), collected from a patient given nivolumab and ipilimumab in sequence. These receptor sequences come from a human donor with melanoma.

The sample holds a few counts of this clone. This sequence joins TRBV19 and TRBJ1-5; TRBD1 might be the D (5 bases). Looked up from germline, CDR1 is LNHDA and CDR2 is SQIVND (reference sequence). V lost 7 bases, J lost 4 bases, and 17 bases lay in between. CDR3 size: 15 residues. As DNA, the CDR3 is TGTGCCAGTACCGAAGGGCTCAGGGCGAATCAGCCCCAGCATTTT. Translated, it gives CASTEGLRANQPQHF.

In this sample, this clone turned up once. The chain employs TRBV5-6 and TRBJ2-5, with D tentatively TRBD2 (5 bases). The J call may not be correct, given that the DNA end is closer to TRBJ2-7. The CDR3 consists of 13 residues. CDR1 and CDR2 from the germline V gene are SGHDT and YYEEEE. The CDR3 nucleotides are TGTGCCAGCAGCTTGTTACCGGGATACGAGCAGTACTTC. It translates to CASSLLPGYEQYF.

The rearrangement joins TRBV7-9 to TRBJ1-2; D may be TRBD1 (5 bases). The germline CDR1 and CDR2 sequences are SEHNR and FQNEAQ (reference sequence). The V end lost 0 bases, the J end lost 1 base, and 18 bases lay between the germline ends. This CDR3 has 18 residues. The CDR3 coding sequence is TGTGCCAGCAGCTTAGCGCTGGGGCAGGCCGATCTTAACTATGGCTACACCTTC. Translating gives CASSLALGQADLNYGYTF.

The chain recombines TRBV6-4 with TRBJ2-1; 11 bases are shared with TRBD2. V gave up 0 bases and J gave up 6 bases; unmatched junction bases: 4. Germline CDR1 is MRHNA and CDR2 is SNTAGT. The CDR3 loop spans 16 amino acids. The CDR3 loop is CASSDSILAGANEQFF. As DNA, the CDR3 is TGTGCCAGCAGTGACTCGATACTAGCGGGAGCCAATGAGCAGTTCTTC.

The V and J genes are TRBV19 and TRBJ1-1, with D unclear. The CDR3 length is 11 residues. Germline loops: CDR1 LNHDA, CDR2 SQIVND (reference sequence). Between the trimmed V and J ends, which lost 1 base and 11 bases, there was a span of 8 bases. The CDR3 reads CASSIGGDAFF. In nucleotides, the CDR3 is TGTGCCAGTAGTATAGGCGGTGACGCTTTCTTT. The full variable domain, completed using reference TRBV19 and TRBJ1-1, is DGGITQSPKYLFRKEGQNVTLSCEQNLNHDAMYWYRQDPGQGLRLIYYSQIVNDFQKGDIAEGYSVSREKKESFPLTVTSAQKNPTAFYLCASSIGGDAFFGQGTRLTVV.

The CDR3 DNA follows: TGTGCCAGCAGCCCTCTACTAGCGGGAGGGCGGGACAATGAGCAGTTCTTC. Translated: CASSPLLAGGRDNEQFF. The chain links TRBV14 to TRBJ2-1; 13 nucleotides agree with TRBD2. CDR3 length equals 17 residues. Germline assignment: CDR1 SGHDN and CDR2 FVKESK. J gave up 5 bases and V 4 bases, and 8 bases lay outside the gene matches.

The chain employs TRBV10-1 and TRBJ2-7; maybe TRBD2 (5 bases). The CDR3 totals 13 residues. Trimming left V 3 bases short and J 2 bases short, with 8 bases between. The germline V gene encodes CDR1 WNHNN and CDR2 SYGVQD (reference sequence). The chain's CDR3 is CASSDQAAYEQYF. Here the CDR3 DNA reads TGCGCCAGCAGTGATCAAGCGGCCTACGAGCAGTACTTC.

V is TRBV16 and J is TRBJ2-1, with D possibly TRBD1 on 6 matching bases. V was trimmed by 7 bases and J by 4 bases, leaving 11 bases between them. Germline CDR1 reads KGHSY; CDR2 reads FQNENV. The CDR3 has 13 residues. In DNA form, the CDR3 reads TGTGCCAGCACCTATACAGGGTACAATGAGCAGTTCTTC. It translates to CASTYTGYNEQFF.

The rearrangement joins TRBV28 to TRBJ2-7, with TRBD1 matching 7 bases. Germline CDR1 and CDR2: MDHEN and SYDVKM. This CDR3 contains 13 residues. The trim removed 7 bases at V and 5 bases at J, leaving 8 bases unmatched. The CDR3 DNA is TGTGCCAGCACCTTGACAGGGTACCACGAGCAGTACTTC. Protein: CASTLTGYHEQYF.

The chain carries TRBV13 and TRBJ2-5; D is unclear. Germline CDR1 and CDR2: PRHDT and FYEKMQ (reference sequence). The CDR3 length is 13 residues. Deletions cut 0 bases from V and 3 bases from J, with 5 bases between. The CDR3 sequence is CASSLGSEETQYF. CDR3 DNA sequence: TGTGCCAGCAGCTTAGGGTCGGAAGAGACCCAGTACTTC. Combining the CDR3 with reference TRBV13 and TRBJ2-5 gives the whole variable domain AAGVIQSPRHLIKEKRETATLKCYPIPRHDTVYWYQQGPGQDPQFLISFYEKMQSDKGSIPDRFSAQQFSDYHSELNMSSLELGDSALYFCASSLGSEETQYFGPGTRLLVL.

The chain links TRBV6-5 to TRBJ1-4; 9 nucleotides line up with TRBD1. The CDR3 contains 14 residues. The ends lost 4 bases at V and 8 bases at J; junction bases unmatched: 5. Germline loops: CDR1 MNHEY, CDR2 SVGAGI. In DNA, the CDR3 is TGTGCCAGCAGTTCTACAGGGGGCGACGAAAAACTGTTTTTT. Its translation: CASSSTGGDEKLFF.

This clone was recorded only once. The rearrangement joins TRBV29-1 to TRBJ2-2; 13 bases line up with TRBD2. Trimming took 6 bases from V and 1 from J; bases not matched to a gene: 5. Germline-derived CDR1 and CDR2 are SQVTM and ANQGSEA. This CDR3 is 16 amino acids long. This CDR3 is CSVPGLAGLNTGELFF. In DNA form, the CDR3 reads TGCAGCGTCCCGGGACTAGCGGGGCTGAACACCGGGGAGCTGTTTTTT.

This clone came up once. This chain connects TRBV11-2 to TRBJ2-6; D is possibly TRBD2 (5 bases). Per the germline V gene, CDR1 is SGHAT and CDR2 is FQNNGV. The V and J ends lost 5 bases and 4 bases respectively, with 9 bases between them. The CDR3 totals 14 residues. In nucleotides, the CDR3 is TGTGCCAGCAGCACCGGCGGGGGGGCCAACGTCCTGACTTTC. It specifies CASSTGGGANVLTF.

The chain recombines TRBV4-3 with TRBJ2-5; 10 nucleotides align to TRBD1. V was pared by 5 bases and J by 1 base, with 4 bases of the junction left unmatched. This CDR3 spans 15 amino acids. CDR1 is LGHNA and CDR2 is YSLEER in the germline V gene. The CDR3 spells CASSYGTGVQETQYF. DNA for the CDR3: TGCGCCAGCAGCTACGGGACAGGGGTCCAAGAGACCCAGTACTTC.

This chain joins TRBV2 and TRBJ1-1; TRBD1 matches at 7 bases. This CDR3 has 13 amino acids. Germline trimming cut 6 bases from V and 5 bases from J; bases unmatched to any gene: 6. Germline CDR1 SNHLY, CDR2 FYNNEI. The CDR3 nucleotides read TGTGCCAGCAGAGACAGGGCGAGAACTGAAGCTTTCTTT. Its protein is CASRDRARTEAFF.

The chain joins TRBV29-1 to TRBJ2-2, with no clear D. This CDR3 is 13 amino acids long. Trimming took 3 bases from V and 0 from J, leaving 5 bases between them. Looked up from germline, CDR1 is SQVTM and CDR2 is ANQGSEA. CDR3 residues: CSVERTNTGELFF. In DNA form, the CDR3 reads TGCAGCGTTGAGAGAACGAACACCGGGGAGCTGTTTTTT.

The chain recombines TRBV9 with TRBJ2-1; no firm D call. V was cut by 6 bases and J by 7 bases, with 8 bases left in between. The CDR3 covers 11 residues. The V gene's germline CDR1 is SGDLS and CDR2 YYNGEE. For the CDR3, the DNA is TGTGCCAGCACCCGAGGTAATGAGCAGTTCTTC. Its protein is CASTRGNEQFF.

The chain recombines TRBV27 with TRBJ2-5; perhaps TRBD2 as D (5 bases). The J call may be mistaken, given a closer DNA end match to TRBJ2-7. The CDR3 has 14 residues. Germline V gene data show CDR1 as MNHEY and CDR2 as SMNVEV (reference sequence). The CDR3 protein is CASSLSPGTYEQYF. In nucleotides, the CDR3 is TGTGCCAGCAGTTTATCACCGGGAACCTACGAGCAGTACTTC.

This sequence joins TRBV15 and TRBJ2-7; TRBD2 matches 8 bases. The CDR3 contains 13 residues. From germline, CDR1 is LNHNV and CDR2 YYDKDF (reference sequence). V lost 8 bases, J lost 0 bases, and 3 bases stayed unmatched. Here the CDR3 reads CATASGSSYEQYV. Written as DNA, the CDR3 is TGTGCCACCGCCAGCGGGAGCTCCTACGAGCAGTACGTC.

The chain employs TRBV27 and TRBJ2-7; 12 bases are shared with TRBD2. Germline lookup yields CDR1 MNHEY and CDR2 SMNVEV (reference sequence). The V and J ends lost 3 bases and 7 bases, in that order; junction bases with no gene match: 10. The CDR3 covers 16 residues. Here the CDR3 reads CASSLLRLAGAGEQYF. The CDR3 region has the DNA TGTGCCAGCAGTTTGCTCAGACTAGCGGGAGCGGGTGAGCAGTACTTC.

CDR3 sequence (DNA): TGTGCCAGCAGTTACAATCCGGGCTACGAGCAGTACTTC. Protein sequence: CASSYNPGYEQYF. This chain connects TRBV6-6 to TRBJ2-7, with D unclear. The V gene's germline CDR1 is MNHNY and CDR2 SVGAGI (reference sequence). Trimming stripped 2 bases from V and 3 bases from J, with 8 bases between. The CDR3 covers 13 residues.

The J gene is TRBJ2-1, the V gene TRBV28, with 8 positions matching TRBD1. Per germline, CDR1 MDHEN and CDR2 SYDVKM. The V gene end was trimmed by 6 bases and the J gene end by 12 bases; junction bases not matched to a gene: 16. This CDR3 is 15 amino acids long. This CDR3 is CASSSVVQGVSLQFF. CDR3 bases: TGTGCCAGCAGCTCGGTCGTACAGGGGGTATCTCTGCAGTTCTTC.

V gene TRBV27 combines with J gene TRBJ1-3, with D unresolved. The V gene lost 2 bases and the J gene lost 8 bases, with 13 bases spanning the gap. The CDR3 totals 14 residues. Germline V CDR1 and CDR2: MNHEY, SMNVEV (reference sequence). The chain's CDR3 is CASSLSILGDTIYF. For the CDR3, the DNA is TGTGCCAGCAGTTTAAGTATCCTCGGAGACACCATATATTTT.